The T cell receptor (beta chain) described here comes from a study of vaccination and CD4 T cells after COVID-19. Sample treatment: approximately nine-day PBMC culture with coronavirus spike peptide pools or control peptides (ViraFEST assay). TCR sequencing followed the expansion of antigen-specific T cells with peptide pools in ViraFEST. With 4 bases clipped from V and 8 bases from J, the junction kept 9 bases outside the gene matches. The V gene's germline CDR1 is LNHDA and CDR2 SQIVND (reference sequence). The CDR3 totals 14 residues. On this clonotype itself: Its antigen is not identified.

The study sequenced cultured CD4+ T cell DNA using the Oncomine TCR Beta short-read assay. A single record per CDR3 protein comes from TCRdb applying MiXCR to the PCR reads. Here the sample spans 9,700 or so distinct CDR3 sequences, roughly two thirds being singletons. This TCR was sampled from a human donor who had recovered from COVID-19. Sequencing input: CD4+ T cells from blood, cultured in vitro. V and J are TRBV19 and TRBJ1-2, with 8 bases that match TRBD1. The CDR3 sequence is CASSTGQGDAGYTF. The CDR3 coding sequence is TGTGCCAGTAGTACCGGACAGGGCGATGCCGGCTACACCTTC.